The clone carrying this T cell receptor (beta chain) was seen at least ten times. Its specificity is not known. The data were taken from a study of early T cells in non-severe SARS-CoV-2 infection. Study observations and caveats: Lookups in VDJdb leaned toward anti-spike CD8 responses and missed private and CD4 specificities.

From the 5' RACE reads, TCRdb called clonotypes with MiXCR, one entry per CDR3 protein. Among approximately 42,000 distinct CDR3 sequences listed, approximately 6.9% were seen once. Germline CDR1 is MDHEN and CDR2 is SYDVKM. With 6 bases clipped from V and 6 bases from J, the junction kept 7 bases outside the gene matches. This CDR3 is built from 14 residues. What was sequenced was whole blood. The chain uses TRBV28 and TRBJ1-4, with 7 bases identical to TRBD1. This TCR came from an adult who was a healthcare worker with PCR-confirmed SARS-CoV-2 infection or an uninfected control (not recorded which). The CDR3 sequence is CASSDDREYEKLFF. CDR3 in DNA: TGTGCCAGCAGCGACGACAGGGAATATGAAAAACTGTTTTTT.